This is a list of T cell receptor beta chains from one sample in a study of T cell responses to AZD1222 COVID-19 vaccine. TCRdb's copy holds only in-frame clones and misses some; the assay was immunoSEQ multiplex PCR. The sample carries some 130,000 clones, 75% to 95% recorded once. The specimen was peripheral blood, collected 28 days after the second AZD1222 dose. Receptors originate from an adult who received the AZD1222 COVID-19 vaccine. Both conserved end residues are part of each CDR3. D genes are given only for firm matches. Clone size is not always given. Where it is, it says once, few, many or a class for expanded clones.

-,-,TRBJ2-2,TRBV13,TGTGCCAGCAGCTTAGGCGGGACACACCCCAACACCGGGGAGCTGTTTTTT,CASSLGGTHPNTGELFF
-,-,TRBJ1-2,TRBV5-1,TGCGCCAGCAGCTTGGGGTCTCTAGCTAACTATGGCTACACCTTC,CASSLGSLANYGYTF
once,TRBD1,TRBJ1-1,TRBV10-3,TGTGCCATCAGTGAGGGTCAGGGGGACACTGAAGCTTTCTTT,CAISEGQGDTEAFF
-,-,TRBJ1-2,TRBV6-5,TGTGCCAGCAGGACCGGATACAACTATGGCTACACCTTC,CASRTGYNYGYTF
-,TRBD1,TRBJ1-1,TRBV11-3,TGTGCCAGCAGCTTAAGGGGACAGGGGGCAGGGACTGAAGCTTTCTTT,CASSLRGQGAGTEAFF
-,TRBD1,TRBJ1-6,TRBV7-3,TGTGCCAGCAGCTCGGGACAGATAAAGGAATCACCCCTCCACTTT,CASSSGQIKESPLHF
-,-,TRBJ2-1,TRBV5-4,TGTGCCAGCAGCTCCCTTCAGGGGAGCCATGAGCAGTTCTTC,CASSSLQGSHEQFF
-,-,TRBJ1-2,TRBV28,TGTGCCAGCACCACCGGACAGCGTAGGTTCTATGGCTACACCTTC,CASTTGQRRFYGYTF
-,-,TRBJ1-2,TRBV19,TGTGCCAGTCAGGACGGCGCTAACTTAAGGAGCTACACCTTC,CASQDGANLRSYTF
once,-,TRBJ1-1,TRBV18,TGTGCCAGCTCACCAGGGACACCGAACACTGAAGCTTTCTTT,CASSPGTPNTEAFF
-,-,TRBJ1-1,TRBV3-1/TRBV3-2,TGTGCCAGCAGCCAAGCTGGGGCCGACACTGAAGCTTTCTTT,CASSQAGADTEAFF
-,-,TRBJ2-5,TRBV18,TGTGCCAGCTCACTACCGGGACTTGAAGAGACCCAGTACTTC,CASSLPGLEETQYF
-,TRBD1,TRBJ2-2,TRBV5-1,TGCGCCAGCAGCTCCCGGGGACAGGGATTTTTAAACACCGGGGAGCTGTTTTTT,CASSSRGQGFLNTGELFF
once,TRBD1,TRBJ1-5,TRBV5-1,TGCGCCAGCAGCCCTGGACAGGGGGGATCTTCGCCCCAGCATTTT,CASSPGQGGSSPQHF
few,-,TRBJ2-3,TRBV24-1,TGTGCCACCAGTGTCCCCGGGTCTGATACGCAGTATTTT,CATSVPGSDTQYF
-,-,TRBJ1-4,TRBV20-1,TGCAGTGTACAGCTTAATGAAAAACTGTTTTTT,CSVQLNEKLFF
few,-,TRBJ2-1,TRBV14,TGTGCCAGCAGCACCCACCAGGAGGGGGGGCAGTTCTTC,CASSTHQEGGQFF
-,-,TRBJ1-2,TRBV19,TGTGCCAGTAGTATAGCCTCCCCGGCCCTAGACGGCTACACCTTC,CASSIASPALDGYTF
once,-,TRBJ2-2,TRBV19,TGTGCCAGTAGGACCGGTTCGGCAAACACCGGGGAGCTGTTTTTT,CASRTGSANTGELFF
-,-,TRBJ1-1,TRBV27,TGTGCCAGCAGTCCACCCAGGGGCTCTGAAGCTTTCTTT,CASSPPRGSEAFF
-,-,TRBJ1-4,TRBV9,TGTGCCAGCAGCGTGGGCAGGGCGGGGGGCGAAAAACTGTTTTTT,CASSVGRAGGEKLFF
-,TRBD1,TRBJ1-6,TRBV11-2,TGTGCCAGCAGCGTCCGGGACAGGGGGCTTAATTCACCCCTCCACTTT,CASSVRDRGLNSPLHF
-,TRBD1,TRBJ2-2,TRBV6-5,TGTGCCATCGGGACAGGGAACACCGGGGAGCTGTTTTTT,CAIGTGNTGELFF
-,TRBD1,TRBJ1-4,TRBV7-2,TGTGCCAGCAGCCCTAGACAGGGTTGGACTGAAAAACTGTTTTTT,CASSPRQGWTEKLFF
few,-,TRBJ1-1,TRBV7-3,TGTGCCAGCAGCCCGGGACACCAGAACACTGAAGCTTTCTTT,CASSPGHQNTEAFF
-,-,TRBJ1-1,TRBV6-2/TRBV6-3,TGTGCCAGCAGTTACGACAGGACAACGTATGGGAACACTGAAGCTTTCTTT,CASSYDRTTYGNTEAFF
-,-,TRBJ1-1,TRBV24-1,TGTGCCACCAGTGATCGCCGCCTGGACACTGAAGCTTTCTTT,CATSDRRLDTEAFF
-,-,TRBJ2-2,TRBV7-2,TGTGCCAGCAGCCCGCGTTCCTCGGGGGAGCTGTTTTTT,CASSPRSSGELFF
-,TRBD1,TRBJ2-1,TRBV27,TGTGCCAGTCGGACAGGGGCAGTCAATGAGCAGTTCTTC,CASRTGAVNEQFF
once,TRBD1,TRBJ1-5,TRBV19,TGTGCCAGTCGGGAGCCCGGGACAGGGGTCCATCAGCCCCAGCATTTT,CASREPGTGVHQPQHF
-,TRBD2,TRBJ2-2,TRBV2,TGTGCCAGCACCCCGTGGGCTAGCGGAGACACCGGGGAGCTGTTTTTT,CASTPWASGDTGELFF
-,TRBD1,TRBJ2-5,TRBV5-1,TGCGCCAGCAGCCCGGGACAGGGGGGTTTTCAAGAGACCCAGTACTTC,CASSPGQGGFQETQYF
-,-,TRBJ1-2,TRBV5-1,TGCGCCAGCAGCTATGGGAACTATGGCTACACCTTC,CASSYGNYGYTF
-,TRBD1,TRBJ1-2,TRBV4-1,TGCGCCAGCAGCCATACGGGACAGCCCTATGGCTACACCTTC,CASSHTGQPYGYTF
-,TRBD1,TRBJ1-6,TRBV5-1,TGCGCCAGCAGCTCAGGGACAGGGGGCAGCTATAATTCACCCCTCCACTTT,CASSSGTGGSYNSPLHF